The 17 T cell receptor beta chains presented below share a single source sample, sequenced in a study of T-cell reconstitution after alpha-beta-depleted transplantation in children. During its preparation, the TCRbeta library received unique molecular identifiers. TCRdb redid the calling of the PCR reads with MiXCR, one entry per CDR3 protein. The table lists about 240,000 distinct CDR3 sequences, about a quarter of them singletons. Source: PBMCs, taken before TCRalphabeta/CD19-depleted stem cell transplant. The receptor set was obtained from a girl aged 2 to 9 with Fanconi anemia, due to receive a stem cell transplant.

This clonotype showed up just a few times. This chain joins TRBV20-1 and TRBJ2-2; 9 bases line up with TRBD2. The CDR3 has 15 amino acids. J gave up 5 bases and V 0 bases, and 4 bases lay outside the gene matches. Looked up from germline, CDR1 is DFQATT and CDR2 is SNEGSKA (reference sequence). CDR3 sequence: CSAREPGLATGELFF. CDR3 coding DNA: TGCAGTGCTAGAGAGCCGGGACTAGCTACCGGGGAGCTGTTTTTT.

The gene calls are TRBV20-1 and TRBJ2-3, with D hard to call. The CDR3 consists of 13 residues. Germline values: CDR1 DFQATT, CDR2 SNEGSKA (reference sequence). This CDR3 is CSQGRRATDTQYF. In nucleotides, the CDR3 is TGCAGCCAAGGACGAAGGGCCACAGATACGCAGTATTTT.

This clonotype was observed a handful of times. V usage is TRBV7-7 and J usage is TRBJ2-7, with D unresolved. Germline CDR1 is SSHAT and CDR2 is FNYEAQ (reference sequence). The CDR3 has 13 amino acids. V gave up 1 base and J gave up 7 bases, with 11 bases separating them. DNA of the CDR3: TGTGCCAGCAGCTTAGGGCCAAGGAAGGAGCAGTACTTC. Protein sequence: CASSLGPRKEQYF.

The V and J genes are TRBV15 and TRBJ2-7; 8 bases match TRBD2. CDR1 is LNHNV, CDR2 YYDKDF, per germline (reference sequence). With 1 base clipped from V and 4 bases from J, the junction kept 6 bases outside the gene matches. The CDR3 has 15 residues. Here the CDR3 reads CATSRVTSVLYEQYF. The CDR3 nucleotides are TGTGCCACCAGCAGAGTGACTAGCGTCCTATACGAGCAGTACTTC.

This sequence joins TRBV5-1 and TRBJ1-1, with 8 bases fitting TRBD1. J gave up 0 bases and V 2 bases, and 6 bases lay outside the gene matches. CDR1 SGHRS and CDR2 YFSETQ come from the germline V gene. The CDR3 is 16 amino acids. CDR3 sequence (DNA): TGCGCCAGCAGCTTACTCAGGGGGCGTTTGAACACTGAAGCTTTCTTT. Its translation is CASSLLRGRLNTEAFF.

The genes are TRBV6-1 and TRBJ1-4, with 10 positions matching TRBD1. This CDR3 has 17 amino acids. Losses at the gene ends were 5 bases for V and 3 bases for J; bases not matched to a gene: 9. CDR1 and CDR2 (germline): MNHNS, SASEGT. The CDR3 DNA follows: TGTGCCAGCAGTCAAAGACAGGGGGCGAAGGCTAATGAAAAACTGTTTTTT. It specifies CASSQRQGAKANEKLFF.

This clonotype was counted at least ten times. The chain has TRBV11-2 and TRBJ2-5; possible D gene TRBD1, 6 bases. Trimming took 0 bases from V and 4 from J, leaving 24 bases between them. The germline CDR1 and CDR2 sequences are SGHAT and FQNNGV. CDR3 length: 19 residues. The CDR3 DNA reads as TGTGCCAGCAGCTTAGAGCCCGGACAGCCCCTGGATAAAGGAGAGACCCAGTACTTC. Translating it yields CASSLEPGQPLDKGETQYF. The entire variable domain, with the rest obtained from reference TRBV11-2 and TRBJ2-5, is as follows: EAGVAQSPRYKIIEKRQSVAFWCNPISGHATLYWYQQILGQGPKLLIQFQNNGVVDDSQLPKDRFSAERLKGVDSTLKIQPAKLEDSAVYLCASSLEPGQPLDKGETQYFGPGTRLLVL.

The chain couples TRBV30 to TRBJ2-7; 13 nucleotides match TRBD2. The CDR3 length is 15 residues. V lost 3 bases and J lost 1; bases outside the gene matches: 3. The germline V gene has CDR1 GTSNPN and CDR2 SVGIG (reference sequence). CDR3: CAWSPGLAGSYEQYF. DNA for the CDR3: TGTGCCTGGAGCCCGGGACTAGCGGGATCCTACGAGCAGTACTTC.

This clonotype was seen a few times. The J gene is TRBJ1-1, the V gene TRBV20-1; 7 nucleotides agree with TRBD1. CDR1 and CDR2 from the germline V gene are DFQATT and SNEGSKA (reference sequence). This CDR3 has 13 residues. With 0 bases clipped from V and 4 bases from J, the junction kept 2 bases outside the gene matches. CDR3 amino acids: CSARDPGGTEAFF. In nucleotides, the CDR3 is TGCAGTGCTAGAGATCCAGGGGGCACTGAAGCTTTCTTT.

In its sample, this clonotype was seen many times. The chain carries TRBV20-1 and TRBJ2-7; 7 bases fit TRBD2. Germline CDR1 is DFQATT and CDR2 is SNEGSKA (reference sequence). The V segment lost 0 bases and the J segment 7 bases; nucleotides outside the gene matches: 9. The CDR3 runs 14 residues. DNA for the CDR3: TGCAGTGCTAGAGAAAGACTAGCCAGGTCGGAGCAGTACTTC. It codes for CSARERLARSEQYF.

The V gene is TRBV18, the J gene TRBJ2-7, with 7 bases lining up with TRBD2. Germline CDR1 and CDR2: KGHSH and LQKENI. Trimming at V came to 4 bases and at J to 0 bases, leaving 9 bases not matched to a gene. The CDR3 spans 16 residues. The chain's CDR3 is CASSLSAGLSSYEQYF. CDR3 nucleotide sequence: TGTGCCAGCTCACTCTCGGCGGGACTATCCTCCTACGAGCAGTACTTC.

This clonotype was detected once. This chain links TRBV21-1 with TRBJ2-7; TRBD1, as called in the table, went unchecked against the DNA. TRBV21-1 is deemed a pseudogene. The CDR3 loop spans 11 amino acids. The CDR3 DNA reads TGTGCCAGCAGCAAGACAGGCGAGCAGTACTTC. Protein: CASSKTGEQYF.

Ten or more counts support this clonotype. V usage is TRBV12-3 or TRBV12-4 and J usage is TRBJ2-2; no clear D. Trimming shortened V by 3 bases and J by 5 bases, and 7 bases separated the two germline ends. There are 13 residues in the CDR3. The CDR3 DNA sequence: TGTGCCAGCAGTTTGCAAGGGACCGGGGAGCTGTTTTTT. The encoded protein is CASSLQGTGELFF.

This clonotype has more than one count but fewer than ten. The chain recombines TRBV29-1 with TRBJ2-1; 12 bases map to TRBD2. CDR3 length: 13 residues. CDR1 is SQVTM and CDR2 is ANQGSEA in the germline V gene. With V trimmed by 4 bases and J by 8 bases, 3 bases remained unmatched. CDR3 in amino acids: CSVVTSGGHEQFF. The CDR3 nucleotides are TGCAGCGTTGTGACTAGCGGGGGCCATGAGCAGTTCTTC.

This clonotype occurred many times. The chain has TRBV10-3 and TRBJ2-5, with 8 nucleotides matching TRBD1. The CDR3 is made up of 14 amino acids. The trim removed 4 bases at V and 5 bases at J, leaving 6 bases unmatched. Per the germline V gene, CDR1 is ENHRY and CDR2 is SYGVKD. CDR3 sequence (DNA): TGTGCCATCAGTGGACAGGGGAGCCGGGAGACCCAGTACTTC. The encoded protein is CAISGQGSRETQYF.

The sample holds a few counts of this clonotype. This rearrangement joins TRBV20-1 to TRBJ2-7; D not certain. CDR3 length equals 13 residues. The germline V and J ends were trimmed by 3 bases and 5 bases, with 14 bases remaining between them. Germline loops: CDR1 DFQATT, CDR2 SNEGSKA (reference sequence). The CDR3 loop is CSASKVLAHEQYF. CDR3 nucleotides: TGCAGTGCTAGCAAGGTGCTCGCCCACGAGCAGTACTTC.

The chain employs TRBV4-1 and TRBJ2-1; 8 bases agree with TRBD2. Germline CDR1 and CDR2: MGHRA and YSYEKL. The CDR3 is 15 residues long. V gave up 0 bases and J gave up 8 bases; unmatched junction bases: 6. CDR3: CASSQESGGFDEQFF. Here the CDR3 DNA reads TGCGCCAGCAGCCAAGAAAGCGGGGGTTTCGATGAGCAGTTCTTC.